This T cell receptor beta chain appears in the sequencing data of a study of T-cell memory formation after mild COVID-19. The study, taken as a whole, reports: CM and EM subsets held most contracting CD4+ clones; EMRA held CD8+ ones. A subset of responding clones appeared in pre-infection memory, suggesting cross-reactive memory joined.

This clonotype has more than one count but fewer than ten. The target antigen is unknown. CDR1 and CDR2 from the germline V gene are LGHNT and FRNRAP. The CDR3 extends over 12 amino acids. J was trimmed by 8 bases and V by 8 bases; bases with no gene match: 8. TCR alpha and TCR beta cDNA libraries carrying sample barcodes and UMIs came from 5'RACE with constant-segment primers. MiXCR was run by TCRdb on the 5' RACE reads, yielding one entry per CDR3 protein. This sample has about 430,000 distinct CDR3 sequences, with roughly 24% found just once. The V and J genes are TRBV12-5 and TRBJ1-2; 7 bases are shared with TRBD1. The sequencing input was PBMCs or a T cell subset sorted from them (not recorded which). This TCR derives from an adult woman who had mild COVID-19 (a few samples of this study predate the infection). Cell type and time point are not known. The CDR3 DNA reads TGTGCTAGTTCAAGGGGGCTAGGCGGCTACACCTTC. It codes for CASSRGLGGYTF.